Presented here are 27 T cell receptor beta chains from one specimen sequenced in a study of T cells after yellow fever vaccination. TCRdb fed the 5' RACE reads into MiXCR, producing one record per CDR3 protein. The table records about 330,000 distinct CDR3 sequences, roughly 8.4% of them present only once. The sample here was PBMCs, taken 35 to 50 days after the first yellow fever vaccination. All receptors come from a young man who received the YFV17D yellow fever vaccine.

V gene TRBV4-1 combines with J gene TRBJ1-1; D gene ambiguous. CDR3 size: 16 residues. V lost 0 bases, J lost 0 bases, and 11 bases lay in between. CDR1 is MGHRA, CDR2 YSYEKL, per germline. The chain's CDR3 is CASSQDLQAMNTEAFF. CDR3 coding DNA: TGCGCCAGCAGCCAAGATCTTCAGGCAATGAACACTGAAGCTTTCTTT.

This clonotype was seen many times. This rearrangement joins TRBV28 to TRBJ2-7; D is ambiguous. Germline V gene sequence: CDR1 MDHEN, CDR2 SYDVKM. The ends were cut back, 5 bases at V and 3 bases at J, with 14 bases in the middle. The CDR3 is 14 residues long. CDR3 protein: CASSPLGANYEQYV. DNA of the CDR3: TGTGCCAGCAGTCCCCTCGGCGCGAACTACGAGCAGTACGTC.

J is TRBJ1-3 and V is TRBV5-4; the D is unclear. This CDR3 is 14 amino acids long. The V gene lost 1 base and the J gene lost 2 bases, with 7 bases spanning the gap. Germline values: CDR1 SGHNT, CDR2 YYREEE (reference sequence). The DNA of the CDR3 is TGTGCCAGCAGCTTGATTGGGGCTGGAAACACCATATATTTT. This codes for CASSLIGAGNTIYF.

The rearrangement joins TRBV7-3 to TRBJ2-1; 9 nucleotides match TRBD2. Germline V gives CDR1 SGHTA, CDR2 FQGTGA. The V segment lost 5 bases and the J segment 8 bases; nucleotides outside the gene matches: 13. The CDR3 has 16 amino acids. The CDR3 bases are TGTGCCAGCAGCCTCCGAGGCGGCGGGGGGGTCTATGAGCAGTTCTTC. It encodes CASSLRGGGGVYEQFF.

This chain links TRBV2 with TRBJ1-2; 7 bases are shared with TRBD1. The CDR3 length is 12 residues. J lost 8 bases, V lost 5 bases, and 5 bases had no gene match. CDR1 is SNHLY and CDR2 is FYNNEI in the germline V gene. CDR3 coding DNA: TGTGCCAGCAGTACGACAGGGAGCGGCTACACCTTC. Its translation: CASSTTGSGYTF.

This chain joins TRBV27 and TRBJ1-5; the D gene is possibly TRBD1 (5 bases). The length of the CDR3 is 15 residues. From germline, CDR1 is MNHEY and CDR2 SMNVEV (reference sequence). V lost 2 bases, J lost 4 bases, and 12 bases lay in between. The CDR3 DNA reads TGTGCCAGCAGTTTAATTGGGACTTGGAATCAGCCCCAGCATTTT. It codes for CASSLIGTWNQPQHF.

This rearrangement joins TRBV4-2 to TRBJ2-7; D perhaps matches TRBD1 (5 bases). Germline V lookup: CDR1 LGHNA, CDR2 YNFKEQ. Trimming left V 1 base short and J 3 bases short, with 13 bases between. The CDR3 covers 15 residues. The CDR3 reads CASSQGSGWNYEQYV. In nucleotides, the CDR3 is TGTGCCAGCAGCCAAGGGTCAGGGTGGAACTACGAGCAGTACGTC.

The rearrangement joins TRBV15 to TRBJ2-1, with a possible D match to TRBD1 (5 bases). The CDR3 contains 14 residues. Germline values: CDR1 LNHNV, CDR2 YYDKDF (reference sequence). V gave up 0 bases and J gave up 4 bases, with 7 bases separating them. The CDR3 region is CATSRDQGYNEQFF. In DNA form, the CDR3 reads TGTGCCACCAGCAGAGATCAGGGATACAATGAGCAGTTCTTC.

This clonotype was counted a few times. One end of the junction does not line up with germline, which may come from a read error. CDR3 DNA sequence: TGTGCCAGCAGCTCTAACCGGGACTACCTGCGGCTCTTC. This encodes CASSSNRDYLRLF. This sequence joins TRBV7-2 and TRBJ2-1; 7 bases match TRBD2. Germline assignment: CDR1 SGHTA and CDR2 FQGNSA. The CDR3 consists of 13 residues.

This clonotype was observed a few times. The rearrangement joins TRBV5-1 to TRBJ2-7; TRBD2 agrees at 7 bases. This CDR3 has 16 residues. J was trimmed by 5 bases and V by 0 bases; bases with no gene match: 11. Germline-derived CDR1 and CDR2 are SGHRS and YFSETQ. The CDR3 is CASSLEPGGLRNEQYF. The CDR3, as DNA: TGCGCCAGCAGCTTGGAGCCCGGGGGGTTGAGGAACGAGCAGTACTTC.

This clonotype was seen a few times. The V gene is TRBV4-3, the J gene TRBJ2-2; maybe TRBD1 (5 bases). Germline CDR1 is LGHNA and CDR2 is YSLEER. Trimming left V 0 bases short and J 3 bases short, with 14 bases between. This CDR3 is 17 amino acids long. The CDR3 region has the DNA TGCGCCAGCAGCCAAGAAGCGTTCCTAGGGGACACCGGGGAGCTGTTTTTT. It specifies CASSQEAFLGDTGELFF.

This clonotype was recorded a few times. The CDR3 sequence: CASSWDRGGQETQYF. CDR3 sequence (DNA): TGTGCCAGCAGCTGGGACAGGGGAGGTCAAGAGACCCAGTACTTC. The V and J genes are TRBV7-2 and TRBJ2-5, with 10 positions matching TRBD1. This CDR3 has 15 amino acids. The trim removed 4 bases at V and 2 bases at J, leaving 4 bases unmatched. Germline V gene data show CDR1 as SGHTA and CDR2 as FQGNSA.

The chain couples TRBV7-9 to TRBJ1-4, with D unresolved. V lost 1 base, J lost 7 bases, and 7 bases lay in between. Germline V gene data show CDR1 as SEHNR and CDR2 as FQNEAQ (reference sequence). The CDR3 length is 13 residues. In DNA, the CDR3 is TGTGCCAGCAGCTTAGAACAGAGTGAAAAACTGTTTTTT. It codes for CASSLEQSEKLFF.

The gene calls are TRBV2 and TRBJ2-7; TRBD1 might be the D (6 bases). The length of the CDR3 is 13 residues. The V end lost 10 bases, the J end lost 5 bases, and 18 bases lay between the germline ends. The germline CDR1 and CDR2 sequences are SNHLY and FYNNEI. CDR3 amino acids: CATDKTGRDEQYF. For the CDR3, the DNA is TGTGCCACCGACAAGACAGGTCGGGACGAGCAGTACTTC.

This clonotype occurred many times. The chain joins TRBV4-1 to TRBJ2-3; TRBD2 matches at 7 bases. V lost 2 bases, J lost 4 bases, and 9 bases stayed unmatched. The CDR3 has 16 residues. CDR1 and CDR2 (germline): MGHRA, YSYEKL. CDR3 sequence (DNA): TGCGCCAGCAGCCAAAATCTAGCGGTGGAGGCAGATACGCAGTATTTT. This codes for CASSQNLAVEADTQYF.

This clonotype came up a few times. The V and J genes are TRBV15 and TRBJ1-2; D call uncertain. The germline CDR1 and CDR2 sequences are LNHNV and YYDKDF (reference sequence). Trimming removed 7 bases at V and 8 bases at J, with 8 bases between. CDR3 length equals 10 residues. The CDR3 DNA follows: TGTGCCACCATCCTGGGAGGCTACACCTTC. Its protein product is CATILGGYTF.

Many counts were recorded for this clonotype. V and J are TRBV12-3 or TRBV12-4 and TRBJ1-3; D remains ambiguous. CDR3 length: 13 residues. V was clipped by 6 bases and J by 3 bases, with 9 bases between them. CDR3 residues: CASRPGGGNTIYF. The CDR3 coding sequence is TGTGCCAGCAGGCCGGGAGGTGGAAACACCATATATTTT.

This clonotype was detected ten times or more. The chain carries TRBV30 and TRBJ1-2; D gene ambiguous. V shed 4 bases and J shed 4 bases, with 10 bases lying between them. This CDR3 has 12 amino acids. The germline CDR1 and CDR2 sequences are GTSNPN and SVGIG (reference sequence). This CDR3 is CAWTPAGYGYTF. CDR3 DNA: TGTGCCTGGACCCCGGCAGGCTATGGCTACACCTTC.

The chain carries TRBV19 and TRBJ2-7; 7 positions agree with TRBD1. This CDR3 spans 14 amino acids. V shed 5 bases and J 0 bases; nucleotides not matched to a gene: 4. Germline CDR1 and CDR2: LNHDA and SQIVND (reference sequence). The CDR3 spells CASSSWDSSYEQYF. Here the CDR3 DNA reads TGTGCCAGTAGTTCTTGGGACAGCTCCTACGAGCAGTACTTC.

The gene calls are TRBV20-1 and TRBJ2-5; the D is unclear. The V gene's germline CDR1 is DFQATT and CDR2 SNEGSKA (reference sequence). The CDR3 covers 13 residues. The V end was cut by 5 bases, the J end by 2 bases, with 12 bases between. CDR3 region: CSAPVAGQETQYF. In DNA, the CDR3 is TGCAGTGCTCCCGTTGCTGGGCAAGAGACCCAGTACTTC.

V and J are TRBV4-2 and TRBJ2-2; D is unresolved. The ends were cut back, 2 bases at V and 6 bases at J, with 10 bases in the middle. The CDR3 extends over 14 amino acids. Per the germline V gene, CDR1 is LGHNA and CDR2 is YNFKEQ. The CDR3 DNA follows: TGTGCCAGCAGCCAAAACTCGGCGGCCGGGGAGCTGTTTTTT. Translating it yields CASSQNSAAGELFF.

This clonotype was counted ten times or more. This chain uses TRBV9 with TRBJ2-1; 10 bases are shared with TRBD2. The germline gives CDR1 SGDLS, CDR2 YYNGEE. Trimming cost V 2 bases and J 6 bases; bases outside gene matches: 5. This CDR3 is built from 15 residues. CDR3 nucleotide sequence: TGTGCCAGCAGCGTCGGGACTAGCGTATCCAATGAGCAGTTCTTC. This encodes CASSVGTSVSNEQFF.

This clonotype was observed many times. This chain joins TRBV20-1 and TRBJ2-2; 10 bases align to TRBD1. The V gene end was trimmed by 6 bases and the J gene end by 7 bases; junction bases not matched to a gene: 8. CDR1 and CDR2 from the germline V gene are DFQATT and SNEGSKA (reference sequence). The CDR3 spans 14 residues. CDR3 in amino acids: CSAFDGTGVGELFF. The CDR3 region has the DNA TGCAGTGCCTTCGACGGGACAGGGGTCGGGGAGCTGTTTTTT.

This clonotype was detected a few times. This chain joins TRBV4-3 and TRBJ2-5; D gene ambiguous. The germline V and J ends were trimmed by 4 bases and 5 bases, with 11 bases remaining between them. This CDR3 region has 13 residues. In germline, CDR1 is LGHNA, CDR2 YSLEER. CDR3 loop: CASSPNIGETQYF. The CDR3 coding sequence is TGCGCCAGCAGCCCCAATATTGGGGAGACCCAGTACTTC.

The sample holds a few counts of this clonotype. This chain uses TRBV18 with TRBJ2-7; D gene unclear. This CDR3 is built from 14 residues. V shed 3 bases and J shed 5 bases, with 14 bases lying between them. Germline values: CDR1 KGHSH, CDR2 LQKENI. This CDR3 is CASSPPSERDEQYF. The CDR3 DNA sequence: TGTGCCAGCTCACCTCCCAGCGAACGTGACGAGCAGTACTTC. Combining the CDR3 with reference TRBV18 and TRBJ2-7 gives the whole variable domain NAGVMQNPRHLVRRRGQEARLRCSPMKGHSHVYWYRQLPEEGLKFMVYLQKENIIDESGMPKERFSAEFPKEGPSILRIQQVVRGDSAAYFCASSPPSERDEQYFGPGTRLTVT.

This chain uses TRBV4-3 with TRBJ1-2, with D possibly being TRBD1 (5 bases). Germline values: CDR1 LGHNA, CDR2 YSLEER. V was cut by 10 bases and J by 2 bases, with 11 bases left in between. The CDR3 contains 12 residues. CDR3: CANSRQNYGYTF. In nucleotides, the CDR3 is TGCGCCAACTCACGACAGAACTATGGCTACACCTTC.

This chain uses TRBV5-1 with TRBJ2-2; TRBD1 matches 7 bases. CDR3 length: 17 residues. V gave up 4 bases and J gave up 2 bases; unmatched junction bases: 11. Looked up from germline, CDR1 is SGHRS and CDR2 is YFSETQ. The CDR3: CASSPYVDRANTGELFF. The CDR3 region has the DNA TGCGCCAGCAGCCCCTATGTAGACAGGGCCAACACCGGGGAGCTGTTTTTT.